The 15 T cell receptor beta chains below all came from one sample that was sequenced in a study of blood T cell repertoires in COVID-19. Clones were read by immunoSEQ multiplex PCR, and TCRdb kept only the in-frame ones, dropping some. Of about 380,000 clones in the sample, more than 70% were seen once. The source material was PBMCs or T cells enriched from blood (not recorded which). All receptors come from a man between 25 and 39 years old who had recovered from COVID-19.

The rearrangement joins TRBV27 to TRBJ1-5; D may be TRBD1 (5 bases). In germline, CDR1 is MNHEY, CDR2 SMNVEV (reference sequence). Trimming took 6 bases from V and 7 from J, leaving 16 bases between them. This CDR3 contains 14 residues. The CDR3: CASSLRASDQPQHF. In DNA, the CDR3 is TGTGCCAGCAGCCTCAGGGCCAGCGACCAGCCCCAGCATTTT.

The chain joins TRBV7-9 to TRBJ2-7; no definite D call. V gave up 1 base and J gave up 0 bases, with 4 bases separating them. CDR1 is SEHNR and CDR2 is FQNEAQ in the germline V gene (reference sequence). The CDR3 is 13 amino acids. This CDR3 reads CASSLDSSYEQYF. CDR3 bases: TGTGCCAGCAGCTTAGACAGCTCCTACGAGCAGTACTTC.

V gene TRBV21-1 combines with J gene TRBJ1-4. TRBV21-1 is assigned pseudogene status. This CDR3 contains 10 residues. The CDR3 here is CAGGGPRLFF. The CDR3 nucleotides read TGTGCCGGCGGGGGGCCGCGGCTGTTTTTT.

The chain joins TRBV10-3 to TRBJ1-1; D not resolved. V lost 0 bases, J lost 1 base, and 6 bases lay in between. The CDR3 totals 14 residues. Looked up from germline, CDR1 is ENHRY and CDR2 is SYGVKD. The CDR3 nucleotides are TGTGCCATCAGTGAGTCGAGGCAGAACACTGAAGCTTTCTTT. It encodes CAISESRQNTEAFF.

This chain connects TRBV29-1 to TRBJ2-4; D remains unclear. The ends were cut back, 6 bases at V and 0 bases at J, with 12 bases in the middle. Germline-derived CDR1 and CDR2 are SQVTM and ANQGSEA. This CDR3 region has 14 residues. This CDR3 is CSVLQPLAKNIQYF. CDR3 DNA: TGCAGCGTCTTACAGCCGTTAGCCAAAAACATTCAGTACTTC.

The chain couples TRBV5-1 to TRBJ2-1; D perhaps matches TRBD1 (6 bases). Germline CDR1 and CDR2: SGHRS and YFSETQ. Trimming pared 5 bases from V and 0 bases from J, leaving 12 bases between. The CDR3 length is 15 residues. The chain's CDR3 is CASRGTPSSYNEQFF. Here the CDR3 DNA reads TGCGCCAGCAGGGGGACACCGAGCTCCTACAATGAGCAGTTCTTC.

This chain connects TRBV19 to TRBJ2-5; 8 positions match TRBD2. Germline V CDR1 and CDR2: LNHDA, SQIVND (reference sequence). V lost 4 bases and J lost 2; bases outside the gene matches: 6. The CDR3 extends over 15 amino acids. For the CDR3, the DNA is TGTGCCAGTAGTACCAGCGGGGGATCGCAAGAGACCCAGTACTTC. It specifies CASSTSGGSQETQYF.

V gene TRBV6-2 or TRBV6-3 combines with J gene TRBJ1-2; possible D gene TRBD1, 5 bases. The V gene lost 4 bases and the J gene lost 4 bases, with 13 bases spanning the gap. This CDR3 contains 14 residues. Germline V CDR1 and CDR2: MNHEY, SVGEGT. In nucleotides, the CDR3 is TGTGCCAGCAGTTTCCGGGCTGGGGCCTATGGCTACACCTTC. Protein product: CASSFRAGAYGYTF.

This rearrangement joins TRBV18 to TRBJ2-1; D might be TRBD2 (5 bases). This CDR3 is built from 14 residues. The ends were cut back, 6 bases at V and 5 bases at J, with 14 bases in the middle. Germline loops: CDR1 KGHSH, CDR2 LQKENI. The CDR3 DNA reads as TGTGCCAGCTCCCGGGATTTCGGGAACAATGAGCAGTTCTTC. Translation: CASSRDFGNNEQFF.

The chain has TRBV14 and TRBJ1-2; a weak D match, TRBD1 (6 bases). Trimming stripped 1 base from V and 0 bases from J, with 12 bases between. This CDR3 contains 16 residues. Looked up from germline, CDR1 is SGHDN and CDR2 is FVKESK. The CDR3 DNA reads as TGTGCCAGCAGCCAAGTAGGGGGGGACCCTAACTATGGCTACACCTTC. It codes for CASSQVGGDPNYGYTF.

This chain uses TRBV7-9 with TRBJ1-6; 9 bases agree with TRBD1. Looked up from germline, CDR1 is SEHNR and CDR2 is FQNEAQ (reference sequence). This CDR3 is 17 amino acids long. Trimming took 3 bases from V and 8 from J; bases not matched to a gene: 11. CDR3 protein: CASSLENLRTGDSPLHF. The CDR3 nucleotides are TGTGCCAGCAGCTTGGAGAACCTAAGGACAGGGGATTCACCCCTCCACTTT.

The chain couples TRBV10-3 to TRBJ2-3; TRBD2 aligns across 14 bases. V lost 3 bases and J lost 2; bases outside the gene matches: 4. CDR1 ENHRY and CDR2 SYGVKD come from the germline V gene. The CDR3 has 17 amino acids. The CDR3 DNA follows: TGTGCCATCAGTGAAAGGACTAGCGGGGGGAACACAGATACGCAGTATTTT. Translating gives CAISERTSGGNTDTQYF.

In this sample, this clone turned up once. The J gene is TRBJ1-6, the V gene TRBV10-3; D not resolved. The V gene's germline CDR1 is ENHRY and CDR2 SYGVKD. CDR3 size: 13 residues. Trimming took off 2 bases at V and 11 bases at J, with 10 bases between the two ends. The CDR3 sequence: CAISEIRGTPLHF. The CDR3 DNA reads TGTGCCATCAGTGAGATCCGGGGTACACCCCTCCACTTT.

This chain links TRBV13 with TRBJ1-3, with TRBD1 as a possible D gene (5 bases). The CDR3 sequence is 14 residues long. V gave up 2 bases and J gave up 4 bases, with 9 bases separating them. Germline lookup yields CDR1 PRHDT and CDR2 FYEKMQ (reference sequence). CDR3 protein: CASSLPGFGNTIYF. DNA of the CDR3: TGTGCCAGCAGCTTACCAGGGTTCGGAAACACCATATATTTT.

This sequence joins TRBV9 and TRBJ1-2; TRBD1 matches 8 bases. This CDR3 contains 15 residues. Germline assignment: CDR1 SGDLS and CDR2 YYNGEE. V lost 3 bases to trimming and J lost 4 bases; unmatched junction nucleotides: 8. CDR3 amino acids: CASSAGTGKIYGYTF. CDR3 sequence (DNA): TGTGCCAGCAGCGCCGGGACAGGCAAAATCTATGGCTACACCTTC.